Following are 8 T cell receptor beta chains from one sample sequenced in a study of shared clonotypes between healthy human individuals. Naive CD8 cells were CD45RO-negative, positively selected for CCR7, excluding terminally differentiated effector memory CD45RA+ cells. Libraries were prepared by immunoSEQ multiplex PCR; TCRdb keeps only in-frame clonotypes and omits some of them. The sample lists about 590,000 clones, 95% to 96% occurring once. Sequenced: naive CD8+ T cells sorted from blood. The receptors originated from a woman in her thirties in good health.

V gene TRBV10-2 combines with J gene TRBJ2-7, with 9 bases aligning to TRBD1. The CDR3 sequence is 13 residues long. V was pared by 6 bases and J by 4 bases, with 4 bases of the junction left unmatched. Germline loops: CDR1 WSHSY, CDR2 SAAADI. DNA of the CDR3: TGCGCCAGCAGACAGGGGGCCAAGTACGAGCAGTACTTC. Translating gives CASRQGAKYEQYF.

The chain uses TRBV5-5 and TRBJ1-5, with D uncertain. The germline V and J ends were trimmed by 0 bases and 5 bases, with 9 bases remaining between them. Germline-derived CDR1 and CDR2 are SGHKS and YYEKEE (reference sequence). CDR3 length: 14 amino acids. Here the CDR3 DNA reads TGTGCCAGCAGCTTGGAGTGGCCCCATCAGCCCCAGCATTTT. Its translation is CASSLEWPHQPQHF.

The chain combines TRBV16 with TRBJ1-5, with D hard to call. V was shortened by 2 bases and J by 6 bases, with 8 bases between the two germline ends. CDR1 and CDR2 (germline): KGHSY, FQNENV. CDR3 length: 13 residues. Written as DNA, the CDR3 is TGTGCCAGCAGCCAAATGCAGAGTCAGCCCCAGCATTTT. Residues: CASSQMQSQPQHF. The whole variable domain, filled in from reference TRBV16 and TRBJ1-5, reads GEEVAQTPKHLVRGEGQKAKLYCAPIKGHSYVFWYQQVLKNEFKFLISFQNENVFDETGMPKERFSAKCLPNSPCSLEIQATKLEDSAVYFCASSQMQSQPQHFGDGTRLSIL.

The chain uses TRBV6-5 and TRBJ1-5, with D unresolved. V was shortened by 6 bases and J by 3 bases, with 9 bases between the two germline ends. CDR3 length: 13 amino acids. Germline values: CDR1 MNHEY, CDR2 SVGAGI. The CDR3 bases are TGTGCCAGCAGCCACAGCACCAATCAGCCCCAGCATTTT. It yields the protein CASSHSTNQPQHF.

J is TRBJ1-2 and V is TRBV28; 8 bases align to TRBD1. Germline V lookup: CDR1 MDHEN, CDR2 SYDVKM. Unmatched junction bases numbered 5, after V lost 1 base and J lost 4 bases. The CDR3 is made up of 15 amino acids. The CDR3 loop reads CASSLSRTGIYGYTF. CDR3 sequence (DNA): TGTGCCAGCAGTTTATCCAGGACAGGGATCTATGGCTACACCTTC.

The CDR3 reads CASSVVQGSTGELFF. The CDR3 region has the DNA TGTGCCAGCAGCGTAGTACAGGGCTCCACCGGGGAGCTGTTTTTT. The V call is TRBV9, the J call TRBJ2-2, with a possible D match to TRBD1 (6 bases). V lost 0 bases, J lost 4 bases, and 10 bases lay in between. CDR3 length: 15 residues. The germline V gene encodes CDR1 SGDLS and CDR2 YYNGEE.

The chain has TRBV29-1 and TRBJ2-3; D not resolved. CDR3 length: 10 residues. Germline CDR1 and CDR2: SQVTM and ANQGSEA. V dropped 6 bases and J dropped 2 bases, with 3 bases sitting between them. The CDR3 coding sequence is TGCAGCGTGCCCACAGATACGCAGTATTTT. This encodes CSVPTDTQYF.

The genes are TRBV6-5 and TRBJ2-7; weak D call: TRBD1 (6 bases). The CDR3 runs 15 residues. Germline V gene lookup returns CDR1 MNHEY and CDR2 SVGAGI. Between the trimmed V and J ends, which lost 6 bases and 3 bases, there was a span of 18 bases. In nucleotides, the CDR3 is TGTGCCAGCAGCCAGGGGACCCCCCCTCTCTACGAGCAGTACTTC. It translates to CASSQGTPPLYEQYF.